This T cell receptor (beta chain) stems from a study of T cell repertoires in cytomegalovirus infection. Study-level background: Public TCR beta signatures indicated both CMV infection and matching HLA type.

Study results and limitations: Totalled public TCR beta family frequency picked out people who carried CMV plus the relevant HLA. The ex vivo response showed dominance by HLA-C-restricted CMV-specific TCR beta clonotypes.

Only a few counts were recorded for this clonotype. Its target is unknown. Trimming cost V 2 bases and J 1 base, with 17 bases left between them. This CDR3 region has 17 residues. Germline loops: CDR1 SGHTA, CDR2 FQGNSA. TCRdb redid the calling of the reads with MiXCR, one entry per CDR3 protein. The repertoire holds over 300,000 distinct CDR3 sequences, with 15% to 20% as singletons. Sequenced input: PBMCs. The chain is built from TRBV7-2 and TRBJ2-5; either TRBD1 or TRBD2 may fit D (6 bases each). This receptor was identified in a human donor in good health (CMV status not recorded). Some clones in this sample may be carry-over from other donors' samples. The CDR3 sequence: CASSLNGGGAPQETQYF. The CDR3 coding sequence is TGTGCCAGCAGCTTAAATGGAGGGGGAGCCCCCCAAGAGACCCAGTACTTC.